A single sample is the source of the 7 T cell receptor beta chains below, sequenced in a study of cytomegalovirus exposure and HLA in healthy donors. In the PCR, 60 Vbeta and 13 Jbeta primers were used. Assay used: immunoSEQ multiplex PCR; TCRdb lists only in-frame clones, some missing. The table shows some 120,000 clones, with about 10% occurring only once. Sequencing used PBMCs. These receptor sequences come from a young woman in good health and CMV-seropositive.

Only a few counts were recorded for this clone. This chain uses TRBV19 with TRBJ1-5, with D possibly being TRBD1 (6 bases). The germline V gene encodes CDR1 LNHDA and CDR2 SQIVND (reference sequence). The CDR3 contains 14 residues. The V and J ends lost 6 bases and 3 bases respectively, with 12 bases between them. As DNA, the CDR3 is TGTGCCAGTAGAAAGACAGGACTCAATCAGCCCCAGCATTTT. It encodes CASRKTGLNQPQHF.

The chain uses TRBV2 and TRBJ1-2; D not certain. The V end lost 2 bases, the J end lost 0 bases, and 10 bases lay between the germline ends. Germline CDR1 reads SNHLY; CDR2 reads FYNNEI. The CDR3 has 15 amino acids. Written as DNA, the CDR3 is TGTGCCAGCAGTGAAAAGAGGTTTTCTAACTATGGCTACACCTTC. Its protein is CASSEKRFSNYGYTF.

V and J are TRBV28 and TRBJ2-7; D not resolved. V gave up 7 bases and J gave up 8 bases, with 15 bases separating them. CDR1 MDHEN and CDR2 SYDVKM come from the germline V gene. This CDR3 is built from 12 residues. The CDR3 sequence is CASTTETSKQYF. CDR3 in DNA: TGTGCCAGCACCACAGAGACATCGAAGCAGTACTTC.

The V call is TRBV6-5, the J call TRBJ2-7; D is undetermined. Trimming stripped 4 bases from V and 3 bases from J, with 7 bases between. The CDR3 has 12 residues. CDR1 is MNHEY and CDR2 is SVGAGI in the germline V gene. DNA for the CDR3: TGTGCCAGCAGTTCCCCAGACTACGAGCAGTACTTC. This sequence encodes CASSSPDYEQYF.

In nucleotides, the CDR3 is TGTGCCAGCAGTTACGCAGGGGGCTCGGATGGCTACACCTTC. Residues: CASSYAGGSDGYTF. The chain joins TRBV6-6 to TRBJ1-2, with TRBD1 matching over 8 bases. V dropped 2 bases and J dropped 6; count of bases not matched to a gene: 5. The CDR3 is 14 residues long. The germline V gene has CDR1 MNHNY and CDR2 SVGAGI (reference sequence).

The rearrangement joins TRBV11-2 to TRBJ2-1; the D gene is possibly TRBD2 (6 bases). Trimming stripped 0 bases from V and 10 bases from J, with 13 bases between. CDR3 length: 14 residues. Germline CDR1 reads SGHAT; CDR2 reads FQNNGV. CDR3 nucleotide sequence: TGTGCCAGCAGCTTAGAACCGGGAGTGGGGGAGCAGTTCTTC. This sequence encodes CASSLEPGVGEQFF.

Only a few counts were recorded for this clone. The gene calls are TRBV7-2 and TRBJ1-2, with 7 positions matching TRBD1. The CDR3 sequence is 17 residues long. The V segment lost 4 bases and the J segment 2 bases; nucleotides outside the gene matches: 13. Germline CDR1 reads SGHTA; CDR2 reads FQGNSA. For the CDR3, the DNA is TGTGCCAGCAGCTCCTTAGGGCTTGTGGGACAGAACTATGGCTACACCTTC. Its protein product is CASSSLGLVGQNYGYTF. The variable domain in full, completed from reference TRBV7-2 and TRBJ1-2, reads GAGVSQSPSNKVTEKGKDVELRCDPISGHTALYWYRQSLGQGLEFLIYFQGNSAPDKSGLPSDRFSAERTGGSVSTLTIQRTQQEDSAVYLCASSSLGLVGQNYGYTFGSGTRLTVV.